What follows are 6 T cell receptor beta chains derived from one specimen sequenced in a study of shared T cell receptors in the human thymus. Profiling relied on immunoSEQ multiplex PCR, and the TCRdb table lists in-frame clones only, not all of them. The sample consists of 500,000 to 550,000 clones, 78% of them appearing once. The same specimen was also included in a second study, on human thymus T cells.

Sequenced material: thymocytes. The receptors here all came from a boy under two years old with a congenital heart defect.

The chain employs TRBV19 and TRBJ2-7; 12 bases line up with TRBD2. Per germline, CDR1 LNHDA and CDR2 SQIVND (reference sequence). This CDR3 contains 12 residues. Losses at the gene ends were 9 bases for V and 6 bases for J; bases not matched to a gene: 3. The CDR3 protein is CASQGLAGEQYF. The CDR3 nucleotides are TGTGCCAGCCAGGGACTAGCGGGCGAGCAGTACTTC.

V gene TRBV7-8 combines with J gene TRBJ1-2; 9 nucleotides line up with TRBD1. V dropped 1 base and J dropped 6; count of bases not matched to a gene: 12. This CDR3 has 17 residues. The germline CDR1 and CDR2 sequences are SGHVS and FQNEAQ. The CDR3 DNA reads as TGTGCCAGCAGCTTAGTGGGACAGGGTCCCCTCGGTCATGGCTACACCTTC. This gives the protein CASSLVGQGPLGHGYTF.

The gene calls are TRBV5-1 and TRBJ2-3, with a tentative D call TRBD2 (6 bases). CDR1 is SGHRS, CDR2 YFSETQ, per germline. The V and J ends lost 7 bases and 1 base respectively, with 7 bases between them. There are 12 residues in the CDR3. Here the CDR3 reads CASRGGTDTQYF. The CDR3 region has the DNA TGCGCCAGCCGCGGGGGCACAGATACGCAGTATTTT.

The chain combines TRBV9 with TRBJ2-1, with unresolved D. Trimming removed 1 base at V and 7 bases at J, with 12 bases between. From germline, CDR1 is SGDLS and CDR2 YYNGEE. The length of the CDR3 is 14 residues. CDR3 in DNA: TGTGCCAGCAGCGTATCCCCTAACGGGAATGAGCAGTTCTTC. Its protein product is CASSVSPNGNEQFF.

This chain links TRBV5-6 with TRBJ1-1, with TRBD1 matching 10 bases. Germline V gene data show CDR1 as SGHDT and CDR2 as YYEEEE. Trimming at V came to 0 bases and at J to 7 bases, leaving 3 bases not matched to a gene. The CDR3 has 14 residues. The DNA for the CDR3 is TGTGCCAGCAGCTTGGGACAGGGGGCGTTTGAAGCTTTCTTT. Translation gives CASSLGQGAFEAFF.

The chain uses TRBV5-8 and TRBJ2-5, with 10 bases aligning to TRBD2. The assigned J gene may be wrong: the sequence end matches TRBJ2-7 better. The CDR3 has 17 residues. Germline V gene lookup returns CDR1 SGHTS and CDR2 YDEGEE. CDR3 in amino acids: CASSLRASGRVTYEQYF. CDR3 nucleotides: TGTGCCAGCAGCTTGCGGGCTAGCGGGAGAGTAACCTACGAGCAGTACTTC.